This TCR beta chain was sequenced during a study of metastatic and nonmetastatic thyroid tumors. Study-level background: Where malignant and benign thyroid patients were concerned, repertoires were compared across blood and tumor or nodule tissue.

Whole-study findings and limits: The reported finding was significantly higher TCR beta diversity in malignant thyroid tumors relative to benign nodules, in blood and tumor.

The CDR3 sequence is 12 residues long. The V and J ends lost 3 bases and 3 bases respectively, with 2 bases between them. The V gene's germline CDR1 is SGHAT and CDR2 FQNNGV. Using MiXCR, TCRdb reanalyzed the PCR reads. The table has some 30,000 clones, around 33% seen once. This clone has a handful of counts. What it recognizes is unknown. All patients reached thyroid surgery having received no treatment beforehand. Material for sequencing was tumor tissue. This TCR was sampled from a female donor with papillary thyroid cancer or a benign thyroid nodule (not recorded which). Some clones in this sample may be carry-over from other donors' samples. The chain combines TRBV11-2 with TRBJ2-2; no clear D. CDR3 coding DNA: TGTGCCAGCAGCTTTGACACCGGGGAGCTGTTTTTT. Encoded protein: CASSFDTGELFF.